The present TCR beta chain was sequenced within a study of PD-L1 blockade in urothelial cancer. Study-level information: About 90% of the 29 patients were males with bladder-origin urothelial cancer. Blood analysis occurred 3 weeks (second dose) and 6 weeks after treatment start. T cells numbered a median of roughly 150,000 in the blood samples. Study outcomes and limitations: When pretreatment blood TCR clonality was below the median, it predicted better survival.

TCRdb's table, derived via immunoSEQ multiplex PCR, lists solely in-frame clones and lacks some. The data contain about 50,000 clones, 75% to 85% of them seen just once; the ten biggest clones take up less than 11%. Time point reported: pretreatment peripheral blood. Germline lookup yields CDR1 KGHSH and CDR2 LQKENI. The V end lost 6 bases, the J end lost 5 bases, and 19 bases lay between the germline ends. The CDR3 runs to 15 residues. About this clone itself: Its target is unknown.

The chain carries TRBV18 and TRBJ1-1; D perhaps matches TRBD1 (6 bases). This clonotype was sampled from a man in his sixties or seventies with urothelial cancer. The material sequenced was PBMCs, taken around atezolizumab (anti-PD-L1) treatment. The CDR3 coding sequence is TGTGCCAGCTCTACCGGGGGGCAGGGGACAACTGAAGCTTTCTTT. Amino acid sequence: CASSTGGQGTTEAFF.